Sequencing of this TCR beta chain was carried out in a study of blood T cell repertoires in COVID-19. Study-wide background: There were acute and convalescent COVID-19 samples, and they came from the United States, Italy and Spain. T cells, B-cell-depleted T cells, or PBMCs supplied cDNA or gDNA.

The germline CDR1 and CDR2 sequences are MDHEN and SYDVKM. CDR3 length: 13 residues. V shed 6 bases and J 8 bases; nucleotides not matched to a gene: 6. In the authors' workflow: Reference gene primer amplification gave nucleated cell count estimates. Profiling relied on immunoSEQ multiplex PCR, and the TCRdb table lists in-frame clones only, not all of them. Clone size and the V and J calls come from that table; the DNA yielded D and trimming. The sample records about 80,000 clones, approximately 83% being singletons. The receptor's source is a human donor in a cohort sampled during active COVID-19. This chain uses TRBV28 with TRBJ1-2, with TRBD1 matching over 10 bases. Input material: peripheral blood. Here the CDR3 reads CASRGQGYRGYTF. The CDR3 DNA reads TGTGCCAGCAGGGGACAGGGGTATAGGGGCTACACCTTC.